Detailed here is one T cell receptor beta chain. The antigen is not known. Sample-barcoded 5' priming and a J-beta primer mix drove a second PCR of about 7 to 12 cycles. A template-switch adaptor that had 12 random nucleotides put a tag on each cDNA molecule. A single record per CDR3 protein comes from TCRdb applying MiXCR to the 5' RACE reads. The sample includes roughly 1.5 million distinct CDR3 sequences, roughly 43% of them seen just once. This entry is derived from a study of blood T cells in healthy people across ages. Study in general: Template-switching capture recovered about one barcoded beta molecule per two T cells. Findings of the study overall: The study found more naive CD4+ cells and higher diversity in long-lived than aged donors. With naive T cell percentage, TCR beta diversity showed a strong correlation.

This CDR3 has 13 amino acids. V lost 5 bases to trimming and J lost 6 bases, with 13 bases between them. V and J are TRBV12-3 or TRBV12-4 and TRBJ1-2, with a tentative D call TRBD1 (5 bases). The TCR sequence derives from a woman aged 18-29 years in good health. The sample was blood. CDR3 amino acids: CASSLMIGDGYTF. The CDR3 nucleotides read TGTGCCAGCAGTCTGATGATAGGGGATGGCTACACCTTC.